This entry lists 20 T cell receptor beta chains sequenced from one sample in a study of cytomegalovirus exposure and HLA in healthy donors. PCR used 60 Vbeta primers and 13 Jbeta primers. TCRdb's copy holds only in-frame clones and misses some; the assay was immunoSEQ multiplex PCR. Its clone listing holds about 140,000 clones. The material sequenced was PBMCs. Receptor source: a woman between 18 and 29 years old in good health and CMV-seronegative.

This chain connects TRBV19 to TRBJ2-7; D is perhaps TRBD2 (6 bases). The germline V gene has CDR1 LNHDA and CDR2 SQIVND (reference sequence). Deletions cut 3 bases from V and 4 bases from J, with 13 bases between. The CDR3 length is 14 residues. The CDR3 DNA reads TGTGCCAGTAGTATGGTCGGGGAGGTATACGAGCAGTACTTC. This encodes CASSMVGEVYEQYF.

For this clone: One junction end does not reproduce the germline sequence, and a read error may be involved. The rearrangement links TRBV7-2 to TRBJ1-2, with 8 bases aligning to TRBD1. CDR1 is SGHTA and CDR2 is FQGNSA in the germline V gene. The CDR3 consists of 14 residues. The CDR3 protein is CASASLDREGSGSF. Written as DNA, the CDR3 is TGTGCCAGCGCGTCCTTGGACAGGGAAGGATCAGGCAGCTTC.

The chain employs TRBV5-1 and TRBJ2-3; 13 bases line up with TRBD2. This CDR3 has 18 amino acids. CDR1 and CDR2 from the germline V gene are SGHRS and YFSETQ. V was pared by 4 bases and J by 3 bases, with 11 bases of the junction left unmatched. This CDR3 reads CASSPRGLAGKGTDTQYF. DNA for the CDR3: TGCGCCAGCAGCCCACGGGGACTAGCGGGAAAGGGAACAGATACGCAGTATTTT.

The rearrangement uses TRBV14 and TRBJ1-1; 8 bases are a match to TRBD1. The CDR3 spans 17 residues. The V segment lost 3 bases and the J segment 4 bases; nucleotides outside the gene matches: 13. Germline values: CDR1 SGHDN, CDR2 FVKESK. The chain's CDR3 is CASSHLVTGTGGTEAFF. In DNA form, the CDR3 reads TGTGCCAGCAGCCACCTAGTTACCGGGACAGGAGGCACTGAAGCTTTCTTT.

The J gene is TRBJ2-7, the V gene TRBV6-7; 7 bases align to TRBD1. TRBV6-7 is flagged as an ORF with uncertain function. CDR3 length: 13 residues. The V segment lost 5 bases and the J segment 5 bases; nucleotides outside the gene matches: 6. As DNA, the CDR3 is TGTGCCAGCAGTATCAACAGGGGCAACGAGCAGTACTTC. Translated: CASSINRGNEQYF.

The CDR3 DNA reads TGCAGCGTTGGGACAGGGGAGGGCGAGCAGTACTTC. It is translated as CSVGTGEGEQYF. The rearrangement uses TRBV29-1 and TRBJ2-5; 9 nucleotides match TRBD1. The DNA end is a closer match to TRBJ2-7, so the J assignment may be wrong. Germline CDR1 reads SQVTM; CDR2 reads ANQGSEA. The length of the CDR3 is 12 residues.

This chain links TRBV19 with TRBJ1-1, with D hard to call. Germline values: CDR1 LNHDA, CDR2 SQIVND (reference sequence). CDR3 length: 14 residues. The germline V and J ends were trimmed by 6 bases and 1 base, with 12 bases remaining between them. The CDR3 nucleotides read TGTGCCAGTAGCGCACGGAGTAGGAACACTGAAGCTTTCTTT. It specifies CASSARSRNTEAFF. The full variable domain, with the rest looked up from reference TRBV19 and TRBJ1-1, is DGGITQSPKYLFRKEGQNVTLSCEQNLNHDAMYWYRQDPGQGLRLIYYSQIVNDFQKGDIAEGYSVSREKKESFPLTVTSAQKNPTAFYLCASSARSRNTEAFFGQGTRLTVV.

The chain employs TRBV7-9 and TRBJ1-2, with 12 bases fitting TRBD1. Germline V lookup: CDR1 SEHNR, CDR2 FQNEAQ (reference sequence). Germline trimming cut 1 base from V and 3 bases from J; bases unmatched to any gene: 6. This CDR3 contains 17 residues. CDR3 bases: TGTGCCAGCAGCTTAGAGGGGACAGGGGGCGCGGACTATGGCTACACCTTC. It yields the protein CASSLEGTGGADYGYTF.

The CDR3 nucleotides are TGTGCCAGCAGCTTATGGGGGGAGTTGAAGCGGGAGCAGTTCTTC. This codes for CASSLWGELKREQFF. The J gene is TRBJ2-1, the V gene TRBV7-2, with D possibly TRBD2 on 6 matching bases. Germline lookup yields CDR1 SGHTA and CDR2 FQGNSA. The V end lost 2 bases, the J end lost 10 bases, and 18 bases lay between the germline ends. The CDR3 runs 15 residues.

This chain uses TRBV11-2 with TRBJ2-5, with 8 bases matching TRBD1. The CDR3 totals 18 residues. Germline CDR1 reads SGHAT; CDR2 reads FQNNGV. The V gene end was trimmed by 5 bases and the J gene end by 4 bases; junction bases not matched to a gene: 18. In nucleotides, the CDR3 is TGTGCCAGCAGCGCCTTAGGGCGGACAGGGCCCCGGCGAGAGACCCAGTACTTC. It codes for CASSALGRTGPRRETQYF.

Comments on this clone: The same CDR3 can be traced to other DNA sequences in this sample. This chain joins TRBV5-4 and TRBJ2-5, with TRBD2 matching 11 bases. V dropped 0 bases and J dropped 2; count of bases not matched to a gene: 3. Germline lookup yields CDR1 SGHNT and CDR2 YYREEE (reference sequence). The CDR3 runs 16 residues. CDR3 coding DNA: TGTGCCAGCAGCTTGGGTGGGACTAGCGGTCAAGAGACCCAGTACTTC. Its protein product is CASSLGGTSGQETQYF. Complete variable domain (other parts from reference TRBV5-4 and TRBJ2-5): ETGVTQSPTHLIKTRGQQVTLRCSSQSGHNTVSWYQQALGQGPQFIFQYYREEENGRGNFPPRFSGLQFPNYSSELNVNALELDDSALYLCASSLGGTSGQETQYFGPGTRLLVL.

The V gene is TRBV11-1, the J gene TRBJ1-2; 7 nucleotides line up with TRBD1. Germline CDR1 and CDR2: SGHAT and FQDESV (reference sequence). The CDR3 has 13 amino acids. Trimming cost V 5 bases and J 5 bases; bases outside gene matches: 5. CDR3 amino acids: CASSEIQGYGYTF. For the CDR3, the DNA is TGTGCCAGCAGCGAAATACAGGGGTATGGCTACACCTTC.

The chain couples TRBV6-4 to TRBJ2-1, with no clear D. CDR3 size: 13 residues. With 0 bases removed from V and 5 bases from J, the gap between germline ends came to 5 bases. Looked up from germline, CDR1 is MRHNA and CDR2 is SNTAGT. CDR3 protein: CASSDSSNNEQFF. The CDR3 nucleotides read TGTGCCAGCAGTGACTCATCCAACAATGAGCAGTTCTTC.

V usage is TRBV7-3 and J usage is TRBJ2-5, with 9 positions matching TRBD2. The CDR3 length is 16 residues. Trimming took 3 bases from V and 5 from J; bases not matched to a gene: 10. CDR1 and CDR2 from the germline V gene are SGHTA and FQGTGA. The CDR3 reads CASSLVAGGPWETQYF. CDR3 bases: TGTGCCAGCAGCTTGGTGGCGGGAGGGCCGTGGGAGACCCAGTACTTC. The variable domain in full, with the rest retrieved from reference TRBV7-3 and TRBJ2-5, is GAGVSQTPSNKVTEKGKYVELRCDPISGHTALYWYRQSLGQGPEFLIYFQGTGAADDSGLPNDRFFAVRPEGSVSTLKIQRTERGDSAVYLCASSLVAGGPWETQYFGPGTRLLVL.

CDR3 nucleotide sequence: TGTGCCAGCAGCCTCCCGGGACACAGGAACACTGAAGCTTTCTTT. Translation: CASSLPGHRNTEAFF. The chain uses TRBV11-3 and TRBJ1-1; tentatively, D is TRBD1 (6 bases). Germline V gene sequence: CDR1 SGHNT, CDR2 YENEEA. This CDR3 has 15 residues. The V end was cut by 5 bases, the J end by 1 base, with 14 bases between.

The rearrangement links TRBV7-7 to TRBJ1-2; 7 positions match TRBD1. The germline V gene encodes CDR1 SSHAT and CDR2 FNYEAQ (reference sequence). V lost 4 bases, J lost 4 bases, and 9 bases stayed unmatched. The length of the CDR3 is 15 residues. CDR3 sequence: CASSSTRGQRYGYTF. The CDR3 region has the DNA TGTGCCAGCAGCTCTACAAGGGGACAGCGCTATGGCTACACCTTC.

The rearrangement links TRBV7-6 to TRBJ2-1; D might be TRBD2 (5 bases). Germline loops: CDR1 SGHVS, CDR2 FNYEAQ. CDR3 size: 12 residues. Deletions cut 3 bases from V and 15 bases from J, with 15 bases between. The CDR3 bases are TGTGCCAGCAGCTTTGGCGGGCCCTCCTGGTTCTTC. Its protein product is CASSFGGPSWFF.

The genes are TRBV7-2 and TRBJ2-1, with TRBD2 matching over 7 bases. Germline V gives CDR1 SGHTA, CDR2 FQGNSA. The CDR3 loop spans 16 amino acids. The V and J ends lost 1 base and 4 bases, in that order; junction bases with no gene match: 7. The CDR3 nucleotides are TGTGCCAGCAGCTTAGATGGGGCGGGAGTTTACAATGAGCAGTTCTTC. It specifies CASSLDGAGVYNEQFF.

The chain has TRBV7-9 and TRBJ2-1, with TRBD1 identical over 9 bases. V shed 0 bases, J shed 6 bases, and the junction held 6 bases outside the gene matches. The CDR3 spans 16 residues. Germline V gene sequence: CDR1 SEHNR, CDR2 FQNEAQ (reference sequence). CDR3 region: CASSLAQQGAPNEQFF. As DNA, the CDR3 is TGTGCCAGCAGCTTAGCGCAACAGGGGGCACCCAATGAGCAGTTCTTC.

The CDR3 is CASSHRQNFNTEAFF. Here the CDR3 DNA reads TGTGCCAGCAGCCACAGACAGAACTTTAACACTGAAGCTTTCTTT. V gene TRBV27 combines with J gene TRBJ1-1; weak D call: TRBD1 (5 bases). The CDR3 runs 15 residues. V shed 6 bases and J shed 2 bases, with 16 bases lying between them. In germline, CDR1 is MNHEY, CDR2 SMNVEV (reference sequence).